The 5 T cell receptor beta chains below all came from one sample that was sequenced in a study of naive and memory T cell subsets. Two oligonucleotides, mixed equimolar, formed the beta constant-region primer covering TRBC1 and TRBC2. The ligated cDNA underwent four PCR rounds using SP2 and nested alpha and beta constant-region primers. MiXCR, run by TCRdb on the UMI-ligation and nested PCR reads, gives a single entry per CDR3 protein. The sample gives about 150,000 distinct CDR3 sequences, approximately 24% of which show up once; less than 0.13% is in the top ten. Study results and limitations: A few larger clonotypes appeared in naive repertoires, especially CD8, possibly memory cells re-expressing CD45RA.

These receptors' antigens are unknown. Sequencing input: naive CD4+ T cells from blood. These TCRs come from a human donor in good health.

This clonotype was counted between two and nine times. V and J are TRBV20-1 and TRBJ2-7; TRBD2 agrees at 9 bases. This CDR3 comprises 15 residues. Germline V lookup: CDR1 DFQATT, CDR2 SNEGSKA (reference sequence). V shed 5 bases and J 5 bases; nucleotides not matched to a gene: 13. The CDR3 bases are TGCAGTGCTCTCCCCTCCGGGACTAGCTTCCACGAGCAGTACTTC. Protein product: CSALPSGTSFHEQYF.

This clonotype was counted a few times. J is TRBJ2-7 and V is TRBV7-6; 7 bases align to TRBD1. This CDR3 has 15 residues. V was clipped by 5 bases and J by 2 bases; unmatched bases: 9. Germline CDR1 is SGHVS and CDR2 is FNYEAQ. As DNA, the CDR3 is TGTGCCAGCAGCCGCCGCCCAGGGGGAGCCTACGAGCAGTACTTC. As protein: CASSRRPGGAYEQYF.

V usage is TRBV20-1 and J usage is TRBJ2-5, with 7 bases matching TRBD2. Germline V CDR1 and CDR2: DFQATT, SNEGSKA (reference sequence). This CDR3 contains 16 residues. Trimming at V came to 3 bases and at J to 5 bases, leaving 15 bases not matched to a gene. This CDR3 reads CSARHGGSGGLETQYF. In DNA, the CDR3 is TGCAGTGCTAGGCACGGGGGGTCCGGGGGGTTGGAGACCCAGTACTTC.

This clonotype was observed at least ten times. The CDR3 DNA is TGTGCCAGCAGCAACCTAGCGGGAGGGCCGAATGAGCAGTTCTTC. Its translation: CASSNLAGGPNEQFF. The chain uses TRBV9 and TRBJ2-1, with TRBD2 identical over 12 bases. J gave up 7 bases and V 4 bases, and 6 bases lay outside the gene matches. Germline V gives CDR1 SGDLS, CDR2 YYNGEE. The CDR3 covers 15 residues.

This clonotype was detected only once. The CDR3 bases are TGCAGTGCGGACAGGGGACCCAATCAGCCCCAGCATTTT. Encoded protein: CSADRGPNQPQHF. The chain couples TRBV20-1 to TRBJ1-5; TRBD1 agrees at 9 bases. The CDR3 extends over 13 amino acids. Trimming at V came to 6 bases and at J to 3 bases, leaving 3 bases not matched to a gene. Germline values: CDR1 DFQATT, CDR2 SNEGSKA (reference sequence).